This T cell receptor beta chain was recorded in a study of shared clonotypes between healthy human individuals. At the level of the study: CD8 memory received one plate per donor, CD8 naive two, CD4 memory three and CD4 naive three. Study conclusions and caveats: Between four donors, naive CD4 clonotypes were shared at a level of about 5%.

About this clone itself: The antigen remains undetermined.

Profiled with immunoSEQ multiplex PCR; TCRdb holds only in-frame clones, not every one. Here the sample spans about 2.4 million clones, roughly 93% being singletons. The sequencing input was naive CD4+ T cells from PBMCs. Subset here: CD45RA+ positively selected. The TCR originated in a man aged 18 to 30 in good health. Some clones in this sample may be carry-over from other donors' samples.

CDR3 sequence: CASSPRWGQGQPQHF. In DNA, the CDR3 is TGTGCCAGCAGCCCCCGGTGGGGGCAGGGTCAGCCCCAGCATTTT. The chain combines TRBV7-2 with TRBJ1-5, with TRBD1 as a possible D gene (6 bases). CDR1 and CDR2 (germline): SGHTA, FQGNSA. Trimming left V 5 bases short and J 6 bases short, with 17 bases between. This CDR3 is built from 15 residues.